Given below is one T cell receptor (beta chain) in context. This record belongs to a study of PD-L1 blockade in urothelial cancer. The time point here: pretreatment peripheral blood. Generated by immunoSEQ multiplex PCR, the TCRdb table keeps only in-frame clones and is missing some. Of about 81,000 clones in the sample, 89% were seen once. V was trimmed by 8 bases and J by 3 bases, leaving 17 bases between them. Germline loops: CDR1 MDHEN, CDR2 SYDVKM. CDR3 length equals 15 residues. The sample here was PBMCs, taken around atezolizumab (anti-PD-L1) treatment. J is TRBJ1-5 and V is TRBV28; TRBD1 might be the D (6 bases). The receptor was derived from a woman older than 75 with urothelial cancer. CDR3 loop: CASCRTEGLNQPQHF. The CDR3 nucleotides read TGTGCCAGCTGCCGGACAGAAGGCCTCAATCAGCCCCAGCATTTT.